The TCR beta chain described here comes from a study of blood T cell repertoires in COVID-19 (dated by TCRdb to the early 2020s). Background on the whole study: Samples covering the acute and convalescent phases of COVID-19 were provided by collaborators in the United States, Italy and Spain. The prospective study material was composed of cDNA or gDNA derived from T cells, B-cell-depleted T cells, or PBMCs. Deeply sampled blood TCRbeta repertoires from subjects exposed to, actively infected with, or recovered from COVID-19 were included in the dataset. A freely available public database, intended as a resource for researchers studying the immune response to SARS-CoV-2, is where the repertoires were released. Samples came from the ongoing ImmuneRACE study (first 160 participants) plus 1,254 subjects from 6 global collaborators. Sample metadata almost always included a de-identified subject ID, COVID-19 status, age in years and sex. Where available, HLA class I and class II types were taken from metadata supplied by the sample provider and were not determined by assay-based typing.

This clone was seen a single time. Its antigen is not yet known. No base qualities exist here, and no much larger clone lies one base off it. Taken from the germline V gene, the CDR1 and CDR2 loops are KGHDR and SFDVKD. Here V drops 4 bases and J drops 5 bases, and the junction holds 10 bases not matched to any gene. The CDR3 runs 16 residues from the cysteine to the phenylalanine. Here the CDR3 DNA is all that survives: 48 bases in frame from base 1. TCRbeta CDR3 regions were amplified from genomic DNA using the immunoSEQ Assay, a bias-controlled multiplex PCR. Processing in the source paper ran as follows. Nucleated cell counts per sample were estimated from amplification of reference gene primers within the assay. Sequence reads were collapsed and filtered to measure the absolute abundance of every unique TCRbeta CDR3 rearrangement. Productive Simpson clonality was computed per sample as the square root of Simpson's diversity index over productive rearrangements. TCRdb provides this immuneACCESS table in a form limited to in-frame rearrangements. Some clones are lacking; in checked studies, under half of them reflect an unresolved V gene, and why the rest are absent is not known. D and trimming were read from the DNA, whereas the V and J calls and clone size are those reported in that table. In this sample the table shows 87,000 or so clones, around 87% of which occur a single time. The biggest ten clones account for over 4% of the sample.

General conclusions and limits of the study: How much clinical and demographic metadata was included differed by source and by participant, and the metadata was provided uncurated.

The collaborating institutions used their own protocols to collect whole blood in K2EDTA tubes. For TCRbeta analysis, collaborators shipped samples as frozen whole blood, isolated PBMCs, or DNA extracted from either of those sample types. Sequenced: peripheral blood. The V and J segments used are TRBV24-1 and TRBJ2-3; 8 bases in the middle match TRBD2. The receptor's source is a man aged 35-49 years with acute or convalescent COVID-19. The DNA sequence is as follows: TGTGCCACCAGTGACCCCAGCGGGAGTGGGAGAGATACGCAGTATTTT. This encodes CATSDPSGSGRDTQYF.